This T cell receptor (beta chain) derives from a study of post-analysis software for immune sequencing data. Regarding the study as a whole: Comparison of patients with controls showed a handful of TRBV segments more frequent in patients, TRBV5-6, TRBV5-1 and TRBV20-1 among them.

V dropped 0 bases and J dropped 7 bases, with 13 bases sitting between them. The CDR3 is 14 residues long. Germline V gene data show CDR1 as SGHDT and CDR2 as YYEEEE. The TCR beta cDNA libraries contained unique molecular identifiers. Using its own MiXCR run on the PCR reads, TCRdb lists one record per CDR3 protein. Of hundreds of thousands of distinct CDR3 sequences in the sample, 44% are singletons; the top ten hold roughly 1.8%. As to this clonotype: Antigen unknown.

The chain employs TRBV5-6 and TRBJ2-5, with D possibly being TRBD1 or TRBD2 (5 bases each). The sample comprised blood. This TCR came from a girl aged 10 to 17 with multiple sclerosis. For the CDR3, the DNA is TGTGCCAGCAGCTTGGGGCAGGGACGATCGACCCAGTACTTC. Translation: CASSLGQGRSTQYF.